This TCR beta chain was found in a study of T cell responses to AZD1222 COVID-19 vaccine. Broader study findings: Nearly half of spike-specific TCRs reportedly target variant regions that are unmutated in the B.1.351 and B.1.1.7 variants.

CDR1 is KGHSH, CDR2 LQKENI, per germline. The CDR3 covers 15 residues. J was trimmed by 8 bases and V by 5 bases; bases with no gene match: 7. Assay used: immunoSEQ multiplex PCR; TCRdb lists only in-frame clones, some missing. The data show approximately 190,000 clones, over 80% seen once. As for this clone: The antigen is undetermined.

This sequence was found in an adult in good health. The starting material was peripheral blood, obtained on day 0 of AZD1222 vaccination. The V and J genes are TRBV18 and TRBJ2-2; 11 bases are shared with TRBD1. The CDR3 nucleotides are TGTGCCAGCTCAACGATGGACAGGGGGCTTGGGGAGCTGTTTTTT. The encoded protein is CASSTMDRGLGELFF. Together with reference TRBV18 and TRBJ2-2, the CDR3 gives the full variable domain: NAGVMQNPRHLVRRRGQEARLRCSPMKGHSHVYWYRQLPEEGLKFMVYLQKENIIDESGMPKERFSAEFPKEGPSILRIQQVVRGDSAAYFCASSTMDRGLGELFFGEGSRLTVL.